This T cell receptor beta chain stems from a study of vaccination effects on CD4 cells after COVID-19. General observations from the study: Vaccine-induced clones in healthy vaccinees cross-reacted with common cold coronaviruses in only 1 of 255 cases.

Within the ViraFEST assay, antigen-specific CD4+ T cells underwent expansion with viral peptide pools prior to sequencing. Following a roughly 9-day culture, CD4+ T cells were purified. Two-dose vaccination with either BNT162b2 or mRNA-1273 was given to the participants. TCRdb's copy holds only in-frame clones and misses some; the assay was immunoSEQ multiplex PCR. The table records some 61,000 clones, 76% of them present only once. Note on this clone: Its specificity is unknown.

CDR3 length: 15 residues. Germline CDR1 is SQVTM and CDR2 is ANQGSEA. V was pared by 5 bases and J by 10 bases, with 24 bases between. The gene calls are TRBV29-1 and TRBJ2-1; D remains ambiguous. The TCR originated in a human donor who received a COVID-19 vaccine. The sequencing used CD4+ T cells from PBMCs cultured with HCoV-OC43 spike peptides, collected after COVID-19 vaccination. Subset given: HCoV-OC43 spike overlapping peptide pool stimulation. The CDR3 sequence: CSVLRSGPPPDEQFF. The CDR3 DNA reads as TGCAGCGTTTTACGTTCCGGGCCTCCCCCAGACGAGCAGTTCTTC.